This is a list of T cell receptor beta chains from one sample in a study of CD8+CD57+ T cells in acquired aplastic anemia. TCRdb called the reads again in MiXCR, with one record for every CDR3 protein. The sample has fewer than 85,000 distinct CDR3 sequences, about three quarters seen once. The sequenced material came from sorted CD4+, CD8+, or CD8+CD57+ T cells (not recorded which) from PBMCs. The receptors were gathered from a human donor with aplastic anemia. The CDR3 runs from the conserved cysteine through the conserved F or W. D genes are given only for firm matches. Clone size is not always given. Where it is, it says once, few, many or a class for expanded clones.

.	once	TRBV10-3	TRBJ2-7	CATSRGAGYEQYF	TGTGCCACGTCCCGGGGGGCCGGTTACGAGCAGTACTTC
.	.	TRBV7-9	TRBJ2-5	CASSLGNSAQETQYF	TGTGCCAGCAGCTTAGGTAATAGCGCCCAAGAGACCCAGTACTTC
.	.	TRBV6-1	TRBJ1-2	CASRLGRTYGYTF	TGTGCCAGCAGGCTTGGACGGACCTATGGCTACACCTTC
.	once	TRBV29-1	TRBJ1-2	CSVGLLESTYGYTF	TGCAGCGTTGGCCTGCTGGAAAGTACGTATGGCTACACCTTC
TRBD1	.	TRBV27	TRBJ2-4	CASGRGPKNIQYF	TGTGCCAGCGGCAGGGGGCCCAAAAACATTCAGTACTTC
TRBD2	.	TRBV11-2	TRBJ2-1	CASSLGRGVRNNEQFF	TGTGCCAGCAGCTTGGGGCGGGGGGTCCGGAACAATGAGCAGTTCTTC
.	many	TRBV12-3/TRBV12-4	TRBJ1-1	CASSLSAGGAEAFF	TGTGCCAGCAGTTTATCGGCGGGTGGCGCTGAAGCTTTCTTT
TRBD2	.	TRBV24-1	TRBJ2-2	CATRGRDYLNTGELFF	TGTGCCACCAGGGGCCGGGACTACCTAAACACCGGGGAGCTGTTTTTT
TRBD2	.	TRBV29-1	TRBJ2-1	CSTGGDLGTSGNNEQFF	TGCAGCACCGGCGGGGATCTAGGGACTAGCGGGAACAATGAGCAGTTCTTC
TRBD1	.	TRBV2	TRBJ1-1	CASSQGAGNTEAFF	TGTGCCAGCAGTCAGGGGGCGGGTAACACTGAAGCTTTCTTT
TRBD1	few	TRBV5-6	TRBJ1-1	CASSDDRGQAFF	TGTGCCAGCAGCGATGACAGGGGCCAAGCTTTCTTT
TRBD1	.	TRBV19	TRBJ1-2	CASAGTGINYGYTF	TGTGCCAGCGCCGGGACAGGGATTAACTATGGCTACACCTTC
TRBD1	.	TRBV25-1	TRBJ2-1	CASSESDRSSYNEQFF	TGTGCCAGCAGTGAATCGGACAGGAGCTCCTACAATGAGCAGTTCTTC
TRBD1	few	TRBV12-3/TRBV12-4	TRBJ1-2	CASSPGQGGGYTF	TGTGCCAGCAGCCCAGGACAGGGTGGTGGCTACACCTTC
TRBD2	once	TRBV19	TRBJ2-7	CASSISGGESYEQYF	TGTGCCAGTAGTATTAGCGGGGGAGAATCCTACGAGCAGTACTTC
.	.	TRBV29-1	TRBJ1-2	CSVADPKGYGYTF	TGCAGCGTTGCTGACCCGAAGGGCTATGGCTACACCTTC
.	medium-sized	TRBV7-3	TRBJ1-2	CASRVTKDGYTF	TGTGCCAGCAGGGTGACTAAAGATGGCTACACCTTC
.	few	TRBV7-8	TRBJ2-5	CASSPDPVETQYF	TGTGCCAGCAGTCCGGACCCAGTCGAGACCCAGTACTTC
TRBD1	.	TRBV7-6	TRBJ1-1	CASSSGQANTEAFF	TGTGCCAGCAGCTCCGGACAGGCGAACACTGAAGCTTTCTTT
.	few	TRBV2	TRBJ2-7	CASSPARNGNPSYF	TGTGCCAGCAGTCCAGCTAGGAACGGCAATCCCTCGTACTTC
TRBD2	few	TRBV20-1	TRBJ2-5	CSAPIAGGPEETQYF	TGCAGTGCCCCTATAGCGGGGGGGCCCGAGGAGACCCAGTACTTC
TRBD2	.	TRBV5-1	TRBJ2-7	CASSSGGGASEQYF	TGCGCCAGCAGCTCAGGCGGGGGGGCCTCCGAGCAGTACTTC